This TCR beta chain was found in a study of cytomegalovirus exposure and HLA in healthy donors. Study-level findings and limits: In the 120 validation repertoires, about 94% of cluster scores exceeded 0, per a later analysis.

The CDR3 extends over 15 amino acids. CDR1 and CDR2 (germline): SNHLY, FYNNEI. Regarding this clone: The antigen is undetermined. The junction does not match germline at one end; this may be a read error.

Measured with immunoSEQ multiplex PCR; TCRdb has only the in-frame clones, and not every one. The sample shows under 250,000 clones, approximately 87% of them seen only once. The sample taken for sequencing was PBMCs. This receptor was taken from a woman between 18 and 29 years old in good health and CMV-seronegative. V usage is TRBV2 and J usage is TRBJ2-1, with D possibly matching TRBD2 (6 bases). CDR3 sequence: CASSEVTSSYNEQFF. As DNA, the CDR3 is TGTGCCAGCAGCGAAGTGACTAGCTCCTACAATGAGCAGTTCTTC.